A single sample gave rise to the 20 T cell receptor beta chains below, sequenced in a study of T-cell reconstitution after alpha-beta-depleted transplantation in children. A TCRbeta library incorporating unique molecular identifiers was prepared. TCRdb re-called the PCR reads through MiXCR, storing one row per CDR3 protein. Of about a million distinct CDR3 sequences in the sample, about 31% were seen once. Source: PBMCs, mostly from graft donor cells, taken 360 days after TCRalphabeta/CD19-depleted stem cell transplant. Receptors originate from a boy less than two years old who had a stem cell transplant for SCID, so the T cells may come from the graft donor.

The CDR3 bases are TGCAGTGCGGGACGGGACTACAATGAGCAGTTCTTC. It encodes CSAGRDYNEQFF. The V call is TRBV20-1, the J call TRBJ2-1; possibly TRBD1 or TRBD2 for D (5 bases each). Trimming took 6 bases from V and 3 from J, leaving 9 bases between them. CDR3 length equals 12 residues. Germline CDR1 and CDR2: DFQATT and SNEGSKA (reference sequence).

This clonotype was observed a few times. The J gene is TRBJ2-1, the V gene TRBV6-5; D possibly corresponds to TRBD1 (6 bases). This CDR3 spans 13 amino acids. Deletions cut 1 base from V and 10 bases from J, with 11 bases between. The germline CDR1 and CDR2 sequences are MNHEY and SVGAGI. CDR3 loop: CASSYFRDTEQFF. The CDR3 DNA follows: TGTGCCAGCAGTTACTTCCGGGACACCGAGCAGTTCTTC.

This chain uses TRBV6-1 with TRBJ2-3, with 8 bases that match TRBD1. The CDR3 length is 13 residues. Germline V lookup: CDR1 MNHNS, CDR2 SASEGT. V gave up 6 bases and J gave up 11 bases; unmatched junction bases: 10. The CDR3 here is CASRRIGQGMQYF. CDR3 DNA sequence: TGTGCCAGCAGACGGATTGGACAGGGTATGCAGTATTTT.

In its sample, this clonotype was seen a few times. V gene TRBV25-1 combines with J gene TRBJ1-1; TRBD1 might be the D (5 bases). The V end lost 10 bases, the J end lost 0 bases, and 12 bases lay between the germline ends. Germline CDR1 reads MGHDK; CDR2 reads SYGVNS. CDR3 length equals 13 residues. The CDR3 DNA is TGTGCCACAAAGGGGATCATGAACACTGAAGCTTTCTTT. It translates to CATKGIMNTEAFF.

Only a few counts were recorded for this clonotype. The DNA for the CDR3 is TGCAGTGCTAGAGTGGAACTAGCGGCTGAGCAGTACTTC. Its translation: CSARVELAAEQYF. The V and J genes are TRBV20-1 and TRBJ2-7; 8 nucleotides match TRBD2. V was clipped by 1 base and J by 7 bases; unmatched bases: 6. CDR3 length equals 13 residues. The germline gives CDR1 DFQATT, CDR2 SNEGSKA (reference sequence).

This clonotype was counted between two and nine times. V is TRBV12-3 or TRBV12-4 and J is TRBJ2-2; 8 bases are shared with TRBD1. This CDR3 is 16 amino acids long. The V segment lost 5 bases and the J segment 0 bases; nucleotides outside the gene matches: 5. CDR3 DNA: TGTGCCAGCAGTATTCCAGGGGGCGCGAACACCGGGGAGCTGTTTTTT. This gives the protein CASSIPGGANTGELFF.

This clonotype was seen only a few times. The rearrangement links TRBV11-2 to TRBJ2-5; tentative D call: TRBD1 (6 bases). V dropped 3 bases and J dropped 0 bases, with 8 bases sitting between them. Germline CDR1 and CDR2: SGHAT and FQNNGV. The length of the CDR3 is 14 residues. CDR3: CASSLRQDQETQYF. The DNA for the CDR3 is TGTGCCAGCAGCTTGAGACAGGACCAAGAGACCCAGTACTTC.

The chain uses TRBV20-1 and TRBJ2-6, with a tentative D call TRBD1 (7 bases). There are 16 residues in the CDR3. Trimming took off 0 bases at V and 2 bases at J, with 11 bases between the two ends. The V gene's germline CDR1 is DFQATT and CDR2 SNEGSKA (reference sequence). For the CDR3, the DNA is TGCAGTGCTAGAGAGTCAGGGGGGACTGGGGCCAACGTCCTGACTTTC. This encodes CSARESGGTGANVLTF.

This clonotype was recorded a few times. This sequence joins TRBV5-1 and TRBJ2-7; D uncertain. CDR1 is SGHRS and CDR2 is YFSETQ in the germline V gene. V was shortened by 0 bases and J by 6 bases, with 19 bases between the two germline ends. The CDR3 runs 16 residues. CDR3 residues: CASSLGLQNPSSEQYF. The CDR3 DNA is TGCGCCAGCAGCTTGGGTCTACAGAATCCTTCGTCCGAGCAGTACTTC.

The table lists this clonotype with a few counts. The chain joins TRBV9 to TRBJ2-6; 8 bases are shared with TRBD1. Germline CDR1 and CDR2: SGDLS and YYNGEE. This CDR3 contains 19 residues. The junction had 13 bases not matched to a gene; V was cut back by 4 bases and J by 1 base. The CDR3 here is CASSLSRDRQFSGANVLTF. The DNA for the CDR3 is TGTGCCAGCAGCCTCTCCCGGGACAGGCAATTTTCTGGGGCCAACGTCCTGACTTTC.

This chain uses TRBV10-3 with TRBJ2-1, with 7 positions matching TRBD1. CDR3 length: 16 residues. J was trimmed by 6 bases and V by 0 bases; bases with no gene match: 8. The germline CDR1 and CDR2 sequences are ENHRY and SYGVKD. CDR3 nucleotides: TGTGCCATCAGTGAGTCTAAAGGGACAGACGGCAATGAGCAGTTCTTC. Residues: CAISESKGTDGNEQFF.

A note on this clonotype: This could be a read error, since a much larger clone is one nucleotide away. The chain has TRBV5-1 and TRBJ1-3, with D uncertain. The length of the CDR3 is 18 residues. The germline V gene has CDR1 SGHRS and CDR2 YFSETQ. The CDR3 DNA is TGCGCCAGCAGCGAGGAGGGTCCGGGAATAAAACCTGGAAACACCCTATATTTT. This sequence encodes CASSEEGPGIKPGNTLYF.

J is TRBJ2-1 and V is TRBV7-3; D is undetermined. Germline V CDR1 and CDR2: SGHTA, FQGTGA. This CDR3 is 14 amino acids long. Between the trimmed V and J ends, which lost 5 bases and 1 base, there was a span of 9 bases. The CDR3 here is CASSPTPSYNEQFF. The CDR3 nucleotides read TGTGCCAGCAGCCCCACACCGTCCTACAATGAGCAGTTCTTC.

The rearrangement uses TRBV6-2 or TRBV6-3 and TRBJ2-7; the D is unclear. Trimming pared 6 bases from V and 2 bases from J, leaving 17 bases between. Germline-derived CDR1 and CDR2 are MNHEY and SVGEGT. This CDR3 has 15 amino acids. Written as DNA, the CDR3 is TGTGCCAGCAGCCGACTCTCGGACGGCCCCTACGAGCAGTACTTC. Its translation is CASSRLSDGPYEQYF.

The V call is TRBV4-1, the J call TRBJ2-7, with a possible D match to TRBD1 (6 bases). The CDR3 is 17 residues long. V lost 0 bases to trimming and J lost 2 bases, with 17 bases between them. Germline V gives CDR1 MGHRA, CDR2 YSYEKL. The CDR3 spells CASSQDLLRDKAYEQYF. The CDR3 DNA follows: TGCGCCAGCAGCCAAGATCTTCTAAGGGACAAAGCCTACGAGCAGTACTTC.

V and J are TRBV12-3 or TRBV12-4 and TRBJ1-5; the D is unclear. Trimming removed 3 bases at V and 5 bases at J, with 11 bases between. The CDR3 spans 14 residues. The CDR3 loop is CASSLGHFDQPQHF. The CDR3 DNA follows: TGTGCCAGCAGTTTGGGTCATTTCGATCAGCCCCAGCATTTT.

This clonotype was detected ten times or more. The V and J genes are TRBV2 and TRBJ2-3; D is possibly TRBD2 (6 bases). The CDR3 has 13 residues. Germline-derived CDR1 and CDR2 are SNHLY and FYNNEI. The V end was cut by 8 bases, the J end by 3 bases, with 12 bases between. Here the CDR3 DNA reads TGTGCCAGCTTGGGGGGATATACAGATACGCAGTATTTT. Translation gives CASLGGYTDTQYF.

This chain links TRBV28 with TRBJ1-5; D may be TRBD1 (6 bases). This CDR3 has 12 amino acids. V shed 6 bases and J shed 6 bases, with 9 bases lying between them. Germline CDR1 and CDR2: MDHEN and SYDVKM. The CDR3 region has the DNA TGTGCCAGCAGCCCACAGGGTCAGCCCCAGCATTTT. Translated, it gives CASSPQGQPQHF.

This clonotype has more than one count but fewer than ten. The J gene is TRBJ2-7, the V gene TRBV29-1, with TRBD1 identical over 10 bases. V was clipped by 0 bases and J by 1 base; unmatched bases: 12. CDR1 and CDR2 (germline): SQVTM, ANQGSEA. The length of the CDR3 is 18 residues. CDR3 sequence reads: CSVEDPASGQGTSYEQYF. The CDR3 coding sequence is TGCAGCGTTGAAGACCCCGCCTCGGGACAGGGGACGTCCTACGAGCAGTACTTC.

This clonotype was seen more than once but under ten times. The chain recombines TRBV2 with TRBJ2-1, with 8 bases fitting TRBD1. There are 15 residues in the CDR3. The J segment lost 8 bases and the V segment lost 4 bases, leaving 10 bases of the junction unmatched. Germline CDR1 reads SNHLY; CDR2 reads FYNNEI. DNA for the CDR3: TGTGCCAGCAGTGGAGACAGGGGCCCCACACATGAGCAGTTCTTC. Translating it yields CASSGDRGPTHEQFF.